A single sample is the source of the 25 T cell receptor beta chains below, sequenced in a study of T cell changes during pregnancy in multiple sclerosis. Assay used: immunoSEQ multiplex PCR; TCRdb lists only in-frame clones, some missing. Of some 74,000 clones in the sample, almost 95% were seen once. The sequencing here drew on peripheral blood, taken before pregnancy. These receptors originate from a female donor with multiple sclerosis, enrolled in a pregnancy study.

The chain carries TRBV5-4 and TRBJ2-1; D is undetermined. CDR3 length equals 12 residues. Germline V gene lookup returns CDR1 SGHNT and CDR2 YYREEE (reference sequence). V shed 4 bases and J shed 7 bases, with 9 bases lying between them. CDR3: CASSVKSNEQFF. CDR3 in DNA: TGTGCCAGCAGCGTTAAGAGTAATGAGCAGTTCTTC.

The genes are TRBV5-4 and TRBJ2-7; TRBD2 agrees at 7 bases. Germline V gives CDR1 SGHNT, CDR2 YYREEE (reference sequence). J was trimmed by 2 bases and V by 1 base; bases with no gene match: 15. The CDR3 consists of 18 residues. The CDR3 is CASSLWGPSGTLPYEQYF. CDR3 coding DNA: TGTGCCAGCAGCTTGTGGGGCCCTAGCGGTACCTTGCCCTACGAGCAGTACTTC.

The genes are TRBV7-2 and TRBJ2-1, with a possible D match to TRBD1 (5 bases). Germline loops: CDR1 SGHTA, CDR2 FQGNSA. There are 14 residues in the CDR3. Deletions cut 0 bases from V and 5 bases from J, with 8 bases between. As DNA, the CDR3 is TGTGCCAGCAGCTTAGCAGGGGCCCACAATGAGCAGTTCTTC. It yields the protein CASSLAGAHNEQFF.

J is TRBJ1-1 and V is TRBV18, with TRBD1 matching 10 bases. Germline V gives CDR1 KGHSH, CDR2 LQKENI. The CDR3 is 13 residues long. V lost 8 bases to trimming and J lost 11 bases; unmatched junction nucleotides: 11. CDR3 amino acids: CASPPRDRGMAFF. The CDR3 DNA reads TGTGCCAGCCCTCCGAGGGACAGGGGAATGGCTTTCTTT.

The V gene is TRBV7-3, the J gene TRBJ2-3; D possibly corresponds to TRBD1 (7 bases). V was clipped by 5 bases and J by 9 bases, with 21 bases between them. CDR3 length: 15 residues. Germline V lookup: CDR1 SGHTA, CDR2 FQGTGA. The CDR3 DNA is TGTGCCAGCAGCCCCTTCAGGGGGGAAAGAGAGACGCAGTATTTT. This encodes CASSPFRGERETQYF. Filled out from reference TRBV7-3 and TRBJ2-3, the complete variable domain reads GAGVSQTPSNKVTEKGKYVELRCDPISGHTALYWYRQSLGQGPEFLIYFQGTGAADDSGLPNDRFFAVRPEGSVSTLKIQRTERGDSAVYLCASSPFRGERETQYFGPGTRLTVL.

The chain employs TRBV5-6 and TRBJ2-3; TRBD1 is a possible D gene (6 bases). Trimming pared 4 bases from V and 1 base from J, leaving 13 bases between. CDR3 length equals 15 residues. CDR1 and CDR2 from the germline V gene are SGHDT and YYEEEE. The CDR3 is CASSHRDTGTDTQYF. CDR3 DNA: TGTGCCAGCAGCCACCGGGACACGGGCACAGATACGCAGTATTTT.

The CDR3 protein is CASSKDRGTANEQFF. The CDR3 nucleotides read TGTGCCAGTAGTAAAGACAGGGGTACAGCCAATGAGCAGTTCTTC. The V call is TRBV19, the J call TRBJ2-1; TRBD1 agrees at 8 bases. Looked up from germline, CDR1 is LNHDA and CDR2 is SQIVND (reference sequence). V dropped 4 bases and J dropped 6; count of bases not matched to a gene: 8. The CDR3 contains 15 residues.

This chain joins TRBV2 and TRBJ2-1; TRBD2 matches at 8 bases. This CDR3 is built from 14 residues. Germline CDR1 reads SNHLY; CDR2 reads FYNNEI. V lost 5 bases and J lost 1; bases outside the gene matches: 1. The CDR3 region is CASSTSGSYNEQFF. The CDR3 DNA sequence: TGTGCCAGCAGTACTAGCGGTTCCTACAATGAGCAGTTCTTC.

This rearrangement joins TRBV21-1 to TRBJ1-1. TRBV21-1 is recorded as a pseudogene. The CDR3 totals 15 residues. The CDR3 protein is CASSKWETPNTEAFF. CDR3 DNA: TGTGCCAGCAGCAAATGGGAGACACCGAACACTGAAGCTTTCTTT.

The chain recombines TRBV14 with TRBJ2-7; tentatively, D is TRBD2 (5 bases). Germline V lookup: CDR1 SGHDN, CDR2 FVKESK. Trimming removed 4 bases at V and 2 bases at J, with 12 bases between. The CDR3 is 14 residues long. CDR3 coding DNA: TGTGCCAGCAGCCGAGCCGGGGATCCCTACGAGCAGTACTTC. Encoded protein: CASSRAGDPYEQYF.

The chain joins TRBV5-3 to TRBJ2-1, with 12 bases lining up with TRBD2. TRBV5-3 is designated an ORF whose function remains uncertain. V lost 0 bases, J lost 10 bases, and 14 bases stayed unmatched. CDR3 length: 18 residues. CDR3: CARSLAASLAGGSHEQFF. The CDR3 nucleotides are TGTGCCAGAAGCTTGGCCGCAAGCCTAGCGGGAGGGTCCCACGAGCAGTTCTTC.

The chain is built from TRBV27 and TRBJ2-6, with 10 bases fitting TRBD1. The CDR3 sequence is 17 residues long. V gave up 5 bases and J gave up 2 bases; unmatched junction bases: 6. The V gene's germline CDR1 is MNHEY and CDR2 SMNVEV (reference sequence). In DNA form, the CDR3 reads TGTGCCAGCAGTCGAAGACAGGGGGCGACTGGGGCCAACGTCCTGACTTTC. The encoded protein is CASSRRQGATGANVLTF.

This chain joins TRBV20-1 and TRBJ2-7; D call uncertain. V was pared by 6 bases and J by 5 bases, with 11 bases between. This CDR3 comprises 11 residues. Germline V gene data show CDR1 as DFQATT and CDR2 as SNEGSKA (reference sequence). The DNA for the CDR3 is TGCAGTGCGAGCCCCCGGGACGAGCAGTACTTC. This sequence encodes CSASPRDEQYF.

The chain links TRBV29-1 to TRBJ2-3; 7 nucleotides match TRBD1. The germline gives CDR1 SQVTM, CDR2 ANQGSEA. J lost 6 bases, V lost 7 bases, and 10 bases had no gene match. CDR3 length equals 13 residues. The CDR3 reads CSGRDSRTDTQYF. The CDR3 bases are TGCAGCGGACGGGACAGCCGGACGGATACGCAGTATTTT.

The chain couples TRBV6-1 to TRBJ2-7, with TRBD1 matching over 7 bases. The length of the CDR3 is 14 residues. V shed 2 bases and J 3 bases; nucleotides not matched to a gene: 4. CDR1 and CDR2 (germline): MNHNS, SASEGT. CDR3 residues: CASSEWDRLYEQYF. The CDR3, as DNA: TGTGCCAGCAGTGAATGGGACAGACTCTACGAGCAGTACTTC.

The chain links TRBV19 to TRBJ2-1, with 9 bases fitting TRBD2. Germline CDR1 reads LNHDA; CDR2 reads SQIVND (reference sequence). The ends lost 3 bases at V and 4 bases at J; junction bases unmatched: 4. The length of the CDR3 is 15 residues. The CDR3 here is CASSISGSNYNEQFF. The CDR3 DNA sequence: TGTGCCAGTAGTATTAGCGGGAGTAATTACAATGAGCAGTTCTTC.

V gene TRBV25-1 combines with J gene TRBJ2-3, with D tentatively TRBD1 (5 bases). Trimming took 4 bases from V and 3 from J, leaving 17 bases between them. Germline values: CDR1 MGHDK, CDR2 SYGVNS. The CDR3 is 16 amino acids. The CDR3 loop reads CASSGRAGRVTDTQYF. Written as DNA, the CDR3 is TGTGCCAGCAGTGGCCGTGCAGGCAGGGTGACAGATACGCAGTATTTT.

The V call is TRBV6-5, the J call TRBJ2-7; D possibly corresponds to TRBD1 (6 bases). V shed 5 bases and J shed 4 bases, with 15 bases lying between them. The CDR3 is 14 amino acids. The germline V gene encodes CDR1 MNHEY and CDR2 SVGAGI. The CDR3 protein is CASSTPGHQYEQYF. For the CDR3, the DNA is TGTGCCAGCAGTACTCCGGGACATCAATACGAGCAGTACTTC.

J is TRBJ1-1 and V is TRBV27; D is unclear. V was pared by 7 bases and J by 1 base, with 10 bases between. The CDR3 is 13 amino acids. CDR1 and CDR2 (germline): MNHEY, SMNVEV (reference sequence). Written as DNA, the CDR3 is TGTGCCAGCACGGGTCAAGAGAACACTGAAGCTTTCTTT. It codes for CASTGQENTEAFF.

The count of this clone is one. The rearrangement links TRBV5-4 to TRBJ2-1; 11 bases map to TRBD2. This CDR3 comprises 17 residues. V was clipped by 0 bases and J by 4 bases; unmatched bases: 6. Per germline, CDR1 SGHNT and CDR2 YYREEE (reference sequence). CDR3 coding DNA: TGTGCCAGCAGCTTGGGTCCGGGACTAGCGGTTTACAATGAGCAGTTCTTC. As protein: CASSLGPGLAVYNEQFF.

This chain uses TRBV6-6 with TRBJ2-2; 9 bases map to TRBD1. Germline loops: CDR1 MNHNY, CDR2 SVGAGI (reference sequence). The CDR3 is 16 amino acids. J lost 3 bases, V lost 5 bases, and 7 bases had no gene match. The CDR3 is CASSPPGQGHTGELFF. CDR3 DNA sequence: TGTGCCAGCAGTCCTCCGGGACAGGGACACACCGGGGAGCTGTTTTTT.

The chain uses TRBV18 and TRBJ2-3, with 11 bases matching TRBD1. CDR1 and CDR2 from the germline V gene are KGHSH and LQKENI. The CDR3 runs 17 residues. The V gene end was trimmed by 1 base and the J gene end by 2 bases; junction bases not matched to a gene: 5. The CDR3: CASSPRTGGINTDTQYF. CDR3 nucleotides: TGTGCCAGCTCACCACGGACAGGGGGCATAAACACAGATACGCAGTATTTT.

The rearrangement joins TRBV7-3 to TRBJ2-5; 11 nucleotides agree with TRBD2. The CDR3 has 16 residues. V lost 5 bases, J lost 1 base, and 6 bases stayed unmatched. Per the germline V gene, CDR1 is SGHTA and CDR2 is FQGTGA. The CDR3 DNA reads TGTGCCAGCAGCCCAACGGGACTAGCGGTCCAAGAGACCCAGTACTTC. This translates into CASSPTGLAVQETQYF.

CDR3 residues: CASSPPQAGSNNEQFF. The CDR3 nucleotides read TGTGCCAGCTCACCACCCCAAGCGGGAAGCAACAATGAGCAGTTCTTC. The chain combines TRBV18 with TRBJ2-1, with 7 bases fitting TRBD2. The CDR3 is 16 amino acids. V lost 0 bases and J lost 5; bases outside the gene matches: 7. The germline V gene encodes CDR1 KGHSH and CDR2 LQKENI.

This clone has just a few counts. The rearrangement joins TRBV25-1 to TRBJ2-3, with TRBD2 matching over 9 bases. Unmatched junction bases numbered 8, after V lost 4 bases and J lost 0 bases. This CDR3 is built from 17 residues. The V gene's germline CDR1 is MGHDK and CDR2 SYGVNS. DNA for the CDR3: TGTGCCAGCAGTGGCGCCACTAGCGGGCATAGCACAGATACGCAGTATTTT. Translated: CASSGATSGHSTDTQYF.